Below are 10 T cell receptor beta chains sequenced from a single sample in a study of CD8 T cells in ankylosing spondylitis. Notes on the study in general: Roughly eight highly homologous variants made up a TCR beta motif that seemed to typify ankylosing spondylitis blood.

Their antigen targets remain unknown. One entry per CDR3 protein results from TCRdb running MiXCR on the 5' RACE reads. The top ten clones hold approximately 4% of a sample with around 490,000 distinct CDR3 sequences, about 5.4% of them seen once. The sequencing sample was made of blood, either unsorted or a sorted T cell fraction (not recorded which). The receptor set was obtained from a male donor with ankylosing spondylitis.

This clonotype was seen a few times. The rearrangement joins TRBV20-1 to TRBJ2-2; a weak D match, TRBD1 (5 bases). Trimming stripped 3 bases from V and 1 base from J, with 18 bases between. The CDR3 length is 17 residues. From germline, CDR1 is DFQATT and CDR2 SNEGSKA (reference sequence). For the CDR3, the DNA is TGCAGTGCTAGTATGGCAGGGTGGACCCTGAACACCGGGGAGCTGTTTTTT. As protein: CSASMAGWTLNTGELFF.

This clonotype was seen repeatedly, ten times or more. This chain joins TRBV7-2 and TRBJ2-4, with 9 bases identical to TRBD1. This CDR3 has 15 amino acids. Losses at the gene ends were 1 base for V and 7 bases for J; bases not matched to a gene: 5. The germline CDR1 and CDR2 sequences are SGHTA and FQGNSA. This CDR3 is CASSLDWGQGNIQYF. CDR3 DNA sequence: TGTGCCAGCAGCTTAGATTGGGGACAGGGCAACATTCAGTACTTC.

This clonotype has just a few counts. The chain recombines TRBV2 with TRBJ1-5; D is uncertain. Germline CDR1 and CDR2: SNHLY and FYNNEI. V was shortened by 6 bases and J by 3 bases, with 9 bases between the two germline ends. This CDR3 spans 13 amino acids. CDR3 residues: CASRRGSNQPQHF. The CDR3 coding sequence is TGTGCCAGCAGGCGGGGTTCCAATCAGCCCCAGCATTTT.

This clonotype was picked up many times. This chain joins TRBV28 and TRBJ1-5; D is possibly TRBD1 (5 bases). The V end lost 4 bases, the J end lost 0 bases, and 7 bases lay between the germline ends. The CDR3 is made up of 14 amino acids. Per the germline V gene, CDR1 is MDHEN and CDR2 is SYDVKM. The CDR3 spells CASSSQGSNQPQHF. The DNA for the CDR3 is TGTGCCAGCAGTTCCCAGGGTAGCAATCAGCCCCAGCATTTT.

This clonotype occurred many times. CDR3 in DNA: TGCGCCAGCAGCACAGGTTTCTTAGGCAATCAGCCCCAGCATTTT. As protein: CASSTGFLGNQPQHF. The chain couples TRBV4-3 to TRBJ1-5, with D possibly TRBD1 on 5 matching bases. The germline gives CDR1 LGHNA, CDR2 YSLEER. The CDR3 spans 15 residues. Trimming took off 5 bases at V and 2 bases at J, with 13 bases between the two ends.

V gene TRBV7-2 combines with J gene TRBJ1-6; TRBD1 aligns across 9 bases. The ends lost 1 base at V and 8 bases at J; junction bases unmatched: 6. This CDR3 has 16 residues. From germline, CDR1 is SGHTA and CDR2 FQGNSA. The CDR3 spells CASSLVGTGRHSPLHF. The CDR3 region has the DNA TGTGCCAGCAGCTTAGTTGGGACAGGGCGGCATTCACCCCTCCACTTT.

The chain combines TRBV2 with TRBJ2-7, with D perhaps matching TRBD1 (5 bases). Germline CDR1 reads SNHLY; CDR2 reads FYNNEI. The CDR3 totals 15 residues. V was shortened by 0 bases and J by 3 bases, with 12 bases between the two germline ends. In DNA form, the CDR3 reads TGTGCCAGCAGTGAAGCGCAAGGGGTTCTCTACGAGCAGTACTTC. It yields the protein CASSEAQGVLYEQYF.

This clonotype occurred many times. The V call is TRBV20-1, the J call TRBJ1-1, with TRBD1 matching over 9 bases. The CDR3 loop spans 14 amino acids. Germline lookup yields CDR1 DFQATT and CDR2 SNEGSKA (reference sequence). J gave up 5 bases and V 5 bases, and 9 bases lay outside the gene matches. CDR3: CSASGTGKGTEAFF. As DNA, the CDR3 is TGCAGTGCTTCCGGGACAGGGAAGGGGACTGAAGCTTTCTTT.

The V call is TRBV5-4, the J call TRBJ2-2, with TRBD1 identical over 8 bases. The CDR3 has 15 residues. Trimming cost V 2 bases and J 5 bases; bases outside gene matches: 5. Germline values: CDR1 SGHNT, CDR2 YYREEE (reference sequence). The CDR3 DNA reads TGTGCCAGCAGCTTAGACAGGGGAAAAACCGGGGAGCTGTTTTTT. The encoded protein is CASSLDRGKTGELFF. Together with reference TRBV5-4 and TRBJ2-2, the CDR3 gives the full variable domain: ETGVTQSPTHLIKTRGQQVTLRCSSQSGHNTVSWYQQALGQGPQFIFQYYREEENGRGNFPPRFSGLQFPNYSSELNVNALELDDSALYLCASSLDRGKTGELFFGEGSRLTVL.

This clonotype was picked up many times. The chain uses TRBV27 and TRBJ1-2; D is undetermined. Germline-derived CDR1 and CDR2 are MNHEY and SMNVEV (reference sequence). The V and J ends lost 5 bases and 4 bases respectively, with 17 bases between them. The CDR3 contains 15 residues. The CDR3 sequence is CASSTHPRAPYGYTF. CDR3 in DNA: TGTGCCAGCAGTACTCACCCCCGAGCCCCCTATGGCTACACCTTC.